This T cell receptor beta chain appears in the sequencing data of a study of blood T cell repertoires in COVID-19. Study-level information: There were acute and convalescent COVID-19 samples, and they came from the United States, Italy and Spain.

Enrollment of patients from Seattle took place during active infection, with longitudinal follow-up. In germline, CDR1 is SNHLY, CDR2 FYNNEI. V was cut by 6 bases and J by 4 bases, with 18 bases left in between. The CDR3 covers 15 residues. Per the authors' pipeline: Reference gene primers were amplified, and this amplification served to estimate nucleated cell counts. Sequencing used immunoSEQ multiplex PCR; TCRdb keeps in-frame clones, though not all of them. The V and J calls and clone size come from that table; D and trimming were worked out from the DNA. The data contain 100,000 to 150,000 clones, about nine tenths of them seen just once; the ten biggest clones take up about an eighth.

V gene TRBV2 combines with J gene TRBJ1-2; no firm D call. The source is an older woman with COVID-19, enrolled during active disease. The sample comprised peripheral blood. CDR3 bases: TGTGCCAGCAGCGGCCTGAGGTTCCCATTCTATGGCTACACCTTC. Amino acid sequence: CASSGLRFPFYGYTF.